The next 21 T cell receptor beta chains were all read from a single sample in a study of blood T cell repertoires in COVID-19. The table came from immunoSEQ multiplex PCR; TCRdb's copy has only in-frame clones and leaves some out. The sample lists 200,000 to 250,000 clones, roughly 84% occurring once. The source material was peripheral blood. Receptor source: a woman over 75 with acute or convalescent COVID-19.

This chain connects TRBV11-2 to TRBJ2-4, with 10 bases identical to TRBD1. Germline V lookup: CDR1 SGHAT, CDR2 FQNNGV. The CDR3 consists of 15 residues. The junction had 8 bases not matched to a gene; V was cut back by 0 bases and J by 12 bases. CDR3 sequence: CASSLDGDRGLSQYF. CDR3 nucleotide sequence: TGTGCCAGCAGCTTAGATGGGGACAGGGGACTCTCTCAGTACTTC.

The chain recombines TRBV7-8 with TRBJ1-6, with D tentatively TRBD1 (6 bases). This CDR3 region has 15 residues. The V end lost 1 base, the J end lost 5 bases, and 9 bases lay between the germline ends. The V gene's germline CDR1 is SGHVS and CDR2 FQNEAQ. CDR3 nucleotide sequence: TGTGCCAGCAGCTTAGGGACAGTTAATAATTCACCCCTCCACTTT. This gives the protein CASSLGTVNNSPLHF.

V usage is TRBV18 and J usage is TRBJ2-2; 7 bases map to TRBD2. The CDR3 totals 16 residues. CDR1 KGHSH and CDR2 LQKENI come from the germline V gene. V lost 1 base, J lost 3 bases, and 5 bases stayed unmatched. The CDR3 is CASSPQGGIHTGELFF. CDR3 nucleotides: TGTGCCAGCTCACCACAGGGAGGGATACACACCGGGGAGCTGTTTTTT.

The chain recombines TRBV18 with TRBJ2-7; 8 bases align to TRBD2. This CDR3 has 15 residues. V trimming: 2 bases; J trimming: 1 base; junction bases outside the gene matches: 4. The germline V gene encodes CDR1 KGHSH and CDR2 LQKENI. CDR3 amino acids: CASSPAGGWSYEQYF. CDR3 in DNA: TGTGCCAGCTCACCAGCGGGGGGATGGTCCTACGAGCAGTACTTC.

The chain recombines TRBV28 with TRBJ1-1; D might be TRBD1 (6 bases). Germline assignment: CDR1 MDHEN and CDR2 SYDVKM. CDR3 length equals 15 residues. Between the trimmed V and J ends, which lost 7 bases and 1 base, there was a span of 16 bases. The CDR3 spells CASNRGQTRNTEAFF. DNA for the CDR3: TGTGCCAGCAACAGAGGACAGACCCGGAACACTGAAGCTTTCTTT.

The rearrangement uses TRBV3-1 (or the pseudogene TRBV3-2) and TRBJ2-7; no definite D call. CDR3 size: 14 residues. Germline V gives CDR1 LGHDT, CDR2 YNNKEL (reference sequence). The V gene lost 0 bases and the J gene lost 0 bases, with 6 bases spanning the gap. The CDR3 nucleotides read TGTGCCAGCAGCCAAGACACGGTCTCCTACGAGCAGTACTTC. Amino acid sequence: CASSQDTVSYEQYF.

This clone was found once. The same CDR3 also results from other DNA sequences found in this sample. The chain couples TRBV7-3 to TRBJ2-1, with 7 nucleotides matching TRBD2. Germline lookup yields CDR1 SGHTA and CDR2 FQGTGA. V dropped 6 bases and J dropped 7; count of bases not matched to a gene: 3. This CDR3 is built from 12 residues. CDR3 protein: CASSPGGNEQFF. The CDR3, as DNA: TGTGCCAGCAGTCCGGGGGGTAATGAGCAGTTCTTC. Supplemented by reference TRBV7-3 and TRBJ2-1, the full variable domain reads GAGVSQTPSNKVTEKGKYVELRCDPISGHTALYWYRQSLGQGPEFLIYFQGTGAADDSGLPNDRFFAVRPEGSVSTLKIQRTERGDSAVYLCASSPGGNEQFFGPGTRLTVL.

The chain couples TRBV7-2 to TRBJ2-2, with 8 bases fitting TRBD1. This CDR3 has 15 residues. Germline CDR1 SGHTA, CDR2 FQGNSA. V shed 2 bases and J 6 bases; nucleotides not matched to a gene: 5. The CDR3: CASSLWTGLPGELFF. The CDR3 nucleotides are TGTGCCAGCAGCTTATGGACAGGGTTGCCCGGGGAGCTGTTTTTT.

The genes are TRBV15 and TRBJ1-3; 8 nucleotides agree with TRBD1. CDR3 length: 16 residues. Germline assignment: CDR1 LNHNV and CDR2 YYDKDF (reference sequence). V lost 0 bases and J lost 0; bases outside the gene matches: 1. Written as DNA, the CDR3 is TGTGCCACCAGCAGAGAACAGGGGGGCTCTGGAAACACCATATATTTT. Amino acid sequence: CATSREQGGSGNTIYF. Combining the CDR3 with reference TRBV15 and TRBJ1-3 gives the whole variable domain DAMVIQNPRYQVTQFGKPVTLSCSQTLNHNVMYWYQQKSSQAPKLLFHYYDKDFNNEADTPDNFQSRRPNTSFCFLDIRSPGLGDTAMYLCATSREQGGSGNTIYFGEGSWLTVV.

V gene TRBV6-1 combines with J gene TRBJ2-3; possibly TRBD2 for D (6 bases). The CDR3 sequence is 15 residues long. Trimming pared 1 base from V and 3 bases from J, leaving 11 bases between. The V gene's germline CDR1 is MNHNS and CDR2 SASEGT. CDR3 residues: CASSEGPGVTDTQYF. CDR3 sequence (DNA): TGTGCCAGCAGTGAAGGGCCGGGGGTTACAGATACGCAGTATTTT.

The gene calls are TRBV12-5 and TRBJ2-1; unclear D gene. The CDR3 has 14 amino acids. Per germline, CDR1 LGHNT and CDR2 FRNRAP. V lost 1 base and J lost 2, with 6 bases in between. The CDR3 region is CASGLERPYNEQFF. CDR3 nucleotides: TGTGCTAGTGGTTTGGAGAGGCCCTACAATGAGCAGTTCTTC. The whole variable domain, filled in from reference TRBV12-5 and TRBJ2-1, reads DARVTQTPRHKVTEMGQEVTMRCQPILGHNTVFWYRQTMMQGLELLAYFRNRAPLDDSGMPKDRFSAEMPDATLATLKIQPSEPRDSAVYFCASGLERPYNEQFFGPGTRLTVL.

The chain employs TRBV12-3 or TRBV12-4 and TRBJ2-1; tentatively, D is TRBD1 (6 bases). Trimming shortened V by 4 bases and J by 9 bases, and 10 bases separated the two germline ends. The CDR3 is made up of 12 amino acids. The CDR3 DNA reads TGTGCCAGCAGTTCTACAGGGATTGAGCAGTTCTTC. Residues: CASSSTGIEQFF.

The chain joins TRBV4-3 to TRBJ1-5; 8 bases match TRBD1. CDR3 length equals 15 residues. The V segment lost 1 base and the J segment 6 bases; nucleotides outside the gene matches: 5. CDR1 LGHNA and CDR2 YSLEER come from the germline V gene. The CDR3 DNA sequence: TGCGCCAGCAGCCAAGGGACAGGGTTGGTTCAGCCCCAGCATTTT. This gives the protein CASSQGTGLVQPQHF.

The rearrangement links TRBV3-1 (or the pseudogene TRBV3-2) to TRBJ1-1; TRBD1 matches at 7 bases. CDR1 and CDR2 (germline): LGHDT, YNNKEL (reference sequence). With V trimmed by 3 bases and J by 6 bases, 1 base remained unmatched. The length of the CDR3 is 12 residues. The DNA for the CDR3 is TGTGCCAGCAGCCACGGACAGGCTGAAGCTTTCTTT. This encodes CASSHGQAEAFF.

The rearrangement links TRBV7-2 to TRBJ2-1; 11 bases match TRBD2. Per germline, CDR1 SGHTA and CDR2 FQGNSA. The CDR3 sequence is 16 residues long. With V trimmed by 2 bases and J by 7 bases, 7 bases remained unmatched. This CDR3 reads CASSLIAGGLGNEQFF. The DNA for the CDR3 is TGTGCCAGCAGCTTAATAGCGGGGGGGCTGGGGAATGAGCAGTTCTTC. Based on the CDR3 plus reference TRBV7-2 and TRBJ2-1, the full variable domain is GAGVSQSPSNKVTEKGKDVELRCDPISGHTALYWYRQSLGQGLEFLIYFQGNSAPDKSGLPSDRFSAERTGGSVSTLTIQRTQQEDSAVYLCASSLIAGGLGNEQFFGPGTRLTVL.

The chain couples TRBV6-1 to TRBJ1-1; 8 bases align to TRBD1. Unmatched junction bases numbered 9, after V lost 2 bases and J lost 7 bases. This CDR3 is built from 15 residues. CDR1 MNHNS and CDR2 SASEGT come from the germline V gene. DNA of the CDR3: TGTGCCAGCAGTGAAAGAGGGACAGGTTTGGGTGAAGCTTTCTTT. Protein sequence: CASSERGTGLGEAFF.

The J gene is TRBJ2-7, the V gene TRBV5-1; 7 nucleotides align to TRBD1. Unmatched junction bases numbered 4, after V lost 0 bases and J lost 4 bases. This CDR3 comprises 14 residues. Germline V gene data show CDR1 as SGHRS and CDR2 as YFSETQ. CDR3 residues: CASSLEGANYEQYF. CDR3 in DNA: TGCGCCAGCAGCTTGGAGGGGGCGAATTACGAGCAGTACTTC.

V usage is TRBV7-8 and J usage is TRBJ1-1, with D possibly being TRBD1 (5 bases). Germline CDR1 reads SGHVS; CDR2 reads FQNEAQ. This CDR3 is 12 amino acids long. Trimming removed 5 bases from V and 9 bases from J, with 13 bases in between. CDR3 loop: CASSQSRGQAFF. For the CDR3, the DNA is TGTGCCAGCAGCCAATCTAGGGGCCAAGCTTTCTTT.

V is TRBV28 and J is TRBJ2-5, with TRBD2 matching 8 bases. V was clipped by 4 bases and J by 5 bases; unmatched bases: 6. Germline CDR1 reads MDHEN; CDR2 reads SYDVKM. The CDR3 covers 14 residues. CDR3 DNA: TGTGCCAGCAGTTCTGCGGGGGGTGTTGAGACCCAGTACTTC. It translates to CASSSAGGVETQYF.

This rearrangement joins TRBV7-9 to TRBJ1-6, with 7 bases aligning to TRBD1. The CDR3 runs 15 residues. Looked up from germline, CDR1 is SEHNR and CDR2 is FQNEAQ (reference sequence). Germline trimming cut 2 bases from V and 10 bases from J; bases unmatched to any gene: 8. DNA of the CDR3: TGTGCCAGCAGCTTAACAGGGGCTAGCGAGTCACCCCTCCACTTT. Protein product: CASSLTGASESPLHF.

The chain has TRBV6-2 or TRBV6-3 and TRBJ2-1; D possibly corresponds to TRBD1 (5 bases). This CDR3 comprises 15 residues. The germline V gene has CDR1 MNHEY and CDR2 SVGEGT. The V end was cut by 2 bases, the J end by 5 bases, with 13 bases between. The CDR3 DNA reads TGTGCCAGCAGTTACGCGACAGTAGTCCACAATGAGCAGTTCTTC. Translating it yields CASSYATVVHNEQFF.